This entry features one TCR beta chain sequence. This sample stems from a study of blood T cell repertoires in COVID-19. As for the study in general: The samples span acute and convalescent COVID-19 from the United States, Italy and Spain. In each case, the material was cDNA or gDNA derived from T cells, B-cell-depleted T cells, or PBMCs.

Germline values: CDR1 LGHDT, CDR2 YNNKEL (reference sequence). This CDR3 comprises 14 residues. V was clipped by 0 bases and J by 3 bases, with 8 bases between them. Per the authors' pipeline: Estimation of nucleated cell counts was performed using reference gene primer amplification. The assay was immunoSEQ multiplex PCR, and TCRdb's table has in-frame clones only and misses some. Clonal size and the V and J genes are those of that table, whereas D and trimming came from the DNA. Of some 16,000 clones in the sample, roughly 86% were seen once. The chain employs TRBV3-1 (or the pseudogene TRBV3-2) and TRBJ1-1, with D perhaps TRBD1 (6 bases). The sequenced material came from peripheral blood. The receptor comes from a man aged 55 to 70 with acute or convalescent COVID-19. The chain's CDR3 is CASSQEGAYTEAFF. The DNA of the CDR3 is TGTGCCAGCAGCCAAGAGGGGGCCTACACTGAAGCTTTCTTT.